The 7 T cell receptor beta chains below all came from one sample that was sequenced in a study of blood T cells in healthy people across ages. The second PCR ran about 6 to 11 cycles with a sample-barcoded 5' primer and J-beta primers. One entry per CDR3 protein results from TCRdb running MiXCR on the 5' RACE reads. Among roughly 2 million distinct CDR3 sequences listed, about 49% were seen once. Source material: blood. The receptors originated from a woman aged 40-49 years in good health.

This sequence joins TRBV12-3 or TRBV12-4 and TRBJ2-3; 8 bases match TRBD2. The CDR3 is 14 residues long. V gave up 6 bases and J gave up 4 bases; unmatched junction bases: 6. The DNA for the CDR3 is TGTGCCAGCAGGATCCCCGGGGGGGCAGATACGCAGTATTTT. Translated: CASRIPGGADTQYF.

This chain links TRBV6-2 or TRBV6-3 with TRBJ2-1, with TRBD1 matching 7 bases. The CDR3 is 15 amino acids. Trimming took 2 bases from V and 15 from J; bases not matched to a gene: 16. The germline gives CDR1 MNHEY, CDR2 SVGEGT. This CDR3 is CASSYGPRTGPDWFF. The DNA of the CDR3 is TGTGCCAGCAGTTACGGCCCGAGGACAGGCCCGGACTGGTTCTTC.

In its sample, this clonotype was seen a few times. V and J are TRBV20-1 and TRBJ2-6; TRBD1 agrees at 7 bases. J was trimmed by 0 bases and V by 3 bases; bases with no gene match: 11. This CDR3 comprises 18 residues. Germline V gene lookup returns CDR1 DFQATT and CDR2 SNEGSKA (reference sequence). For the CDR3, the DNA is TGCAGTGCTAGCGGTAGAATGGACAGGCACTCTGGGGCCAACGTCCTGACTTTC. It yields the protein CSASGRMDRHSGANVLTF.

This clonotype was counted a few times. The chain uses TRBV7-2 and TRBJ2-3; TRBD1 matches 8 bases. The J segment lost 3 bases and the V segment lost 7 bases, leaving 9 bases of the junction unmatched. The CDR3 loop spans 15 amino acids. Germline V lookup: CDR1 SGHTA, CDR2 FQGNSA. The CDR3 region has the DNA TGTGCCAGCATCAAAGACAGGGGAATAACAGATACGCAGTATTTT. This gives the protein CASIKDRGITDTQYF.

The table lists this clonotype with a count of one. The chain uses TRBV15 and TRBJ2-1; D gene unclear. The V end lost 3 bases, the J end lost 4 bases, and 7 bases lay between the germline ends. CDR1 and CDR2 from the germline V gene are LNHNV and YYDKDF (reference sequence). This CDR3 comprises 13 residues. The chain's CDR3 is CATSSLDYNEQFF. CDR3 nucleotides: TGTGCCACCAGCAGTCTAGATTACAATGAGCAGTTCTTC.

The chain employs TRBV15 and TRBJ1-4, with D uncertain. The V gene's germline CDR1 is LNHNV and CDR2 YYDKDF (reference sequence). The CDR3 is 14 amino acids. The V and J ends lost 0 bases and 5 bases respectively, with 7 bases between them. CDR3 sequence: CATSRDTWNEKLFF. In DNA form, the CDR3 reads TGTGCCACCAGCAGAGATACCTGGAATGAAAAACTGTTTTTT. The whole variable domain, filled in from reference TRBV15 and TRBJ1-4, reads DAMVIQNPRYQVTQFGKPVTLSCSQTLNHNVMYWYQQKSSQAPKLLFHYYDKDFNNEADTPDNFQSRRPNTSFCFLDIRSPGLGDTAMYLCATSRDTWNEKLFFGSGTQLSVL.

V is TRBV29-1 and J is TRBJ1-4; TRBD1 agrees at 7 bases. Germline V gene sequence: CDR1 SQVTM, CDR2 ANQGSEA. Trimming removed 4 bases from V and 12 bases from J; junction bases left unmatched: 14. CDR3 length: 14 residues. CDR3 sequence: CSVVGQGVKKQLFF. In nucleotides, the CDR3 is TGCAGCGTTGTTGGGCAGGGGGTTAAAAAGCAACTGTTTTTT.